The source of this T cell receptor beta chain is a study of blood T cells in healthy people across ages (dated by TCRdb to the mid-2010s). Some background on the complete study: In model experiments, template switching captured about one uniquely barcoded TCR beta cDNA molecule for every two T cells. For two donors (one aged 18 to 29 and one aged 80 or older), the study analyzed two additional independent replicas of 1 million unique cDNA reads from the same blood draw. To avoid experimental bias, donors of different ages were randomly spread across the sequencing lanes. Four age groups were formed from the donors: young (average approximately 15 years), middle-aged (approximately 39), aged (about 62) and long-lived (less than 85). Age-related changes in TCR beta repertoire diversity were measured in the study by deep sequencing normalized with unique cDNA molecular identifiers. General conclusions and limits of the study: Estimates of total diversity from one million sequenced T cells were regarded as lower bounds and underestimates. The percentage of naive T cells measured by flow cytometry correlated strongly with observed TCR beta diversity. Conclusive comparison of naive and antigen-experienced compartments was prevented by the profiling of bulk unsorted PBMCs. Compared with the aged group, the long-lived group had more naive CD4+ T cells, fewer expanded clones and increased TCR diversity, suggesting age selection. Donor CMV infection status was unknown, potentially confounding age-related changes in expanded clonotypes. Observed TCR beta diversity per million T cells fell roughly linearly with age, and a significant reduction was already apparent by age around 40.

Donors were 40 or so systemically healthy Caucasian individuals from Russia aged roughly 6 to 100 years. Each donor gave 9.5 to 10 milliliters of peripheral blood, drawn into EDTA-treated Vacutainer tubes. Ficoll-Paque density-gradient centrifugation was used to isolate PBMCs, with at least 7 million per sample. Total RNA was extracted from PBMCs with Trizol reagent, with at least 6 micrograms obtained per sample. For every donor, an aliquot of PBMCs went through flow cytometry to measure the percentages of naive CD45RAhigh/CD27high T cells. A word on this clonotype: No antigen is known for it. No base qualities exist here, and no much larger clone lies one base off it.

CDR1 and CDR2 are drawn from the germline V gene: SQVTM, ANQGSEA. The CDR3, cysteine through phenylalanine, is 15 amino acids long. Left in the record is the CDR3 DNA by itself, 45 bases read in frame from the first base. V drops 1 base and J drops 3 bases, leaving 16 bases in between. Libraries were built with 5' RACE. The run used an Illumina HiSeq 2500. A second PCR of roughly 6 to 12 cycles was performed with a sample-barcoded 5' primer and a J-beta primer mix. Each TCR beta cDNA molecule received a unique molecular identifier from a template-switch 5' adaptor carrying 12 random nucleotides. Each sample yielded at least 2.5 million CDR3-containing paired-end reads. First-strand cDNA was synthesized from all RNA with the Mint cDNA synthesis kit, primed by a TRBC-specific oligonucleotide. Following uracil-DNA glycosylase treatment, all cDNA underwent a first 18-cycle PCR with the universal primers M1SS and BC2_uni_R. Concerning the study's data processing: Normalization of each sample was performed by random selection of 1 million high-quality reads, each carrying a distinct molecular identifier. Reads with shared molecular identifiers were discarded instead of being binned into consensus sequences. MiTCR, set to a Q25 quality threshold and the strictest error-elimination algorithm, was used for CDR3 identification, clonotype clustering and error correction. A nonparametric unseen species model using Euler transformation provided a lower-bound estimate of total TCR beta diversity. TCRdb reworked the public reads: Q25 trimming with fastp, MiXCR clone assembly, productive beta chains retained. Rows matching on CDR3 protein sequence are summarized as one entry with the most common DNA and genes. The V and J calls follow TCRdb's processing rather than the paper's. Counted in this sample were about 970,000 distinct CDR3 sequences; roughly half of them appeared once. The ten largest clones capture around a fifth of the sample.

The TCR comes from a woman aged 60-70 years in good health. The chain uses TRBV29-1 and TRBJ2-7, and perhaps TRBD1 as D gene, on 7 matching bases. Sequenced input: blood. The nucleotides read TGCAGCGTTGAAGTGGTAGGGCAGGGGGGCTACGAGCAGTACTTC. Its protein reads: CSVEVVGQGGYEQYF.